This note documents a single T cell receptor (beta chain) sequence. No antigen is known for it. The CDR3 length is 13 residues. Deletions cut 5 bases from V and 2 bases from J, with 8 bases between. In germline, CDR1 is SGHNT, CDR2 YENEEA. Only CD45RO-negative cells positively selected for CCR7 counted as naive CD8 cells, so terminally differentiated effector memory CD45RA+ cells were excluded. TCRdb keeps only in-frame clones here, not all; method: immunoSEQ multiplex PCR. The data contain about 2.1 million clones, approximately 94% of them singletons. These data belong to a study of shared clonotypes between healthy human individuals. Study overall: Researchers assigned three CD4 naive, three CD4 memory, two CD8 naive and one CD8 memory plate to each donor.

The study, taken as a whole, reports: Sorted-subset sequencing, rarefaction showed, was incomplete despite large depth. In general, naive subsets displayed greater estimated richness than memory subsets did. Sampling covered nothing but blood. Tissue TCR repertoires likely differ from those found in blood.

V and J are TRBV11-3 and TRBJ2-3; D unresolved. The specimen sequenced was naive CD8+ T cells from PBMCs. The receptor comes from a man aged 18 to 35 in good health. Some clones in this sample may be carry-over from other donors' samples. The CDR3 loop is CASSETHTDTQYF. CDR3 nucleotide sequence: TGTGCCAGCAGCGAGACACACACAGATACGCAGTATTTT. The entire variable domain, with the rest obtained from reference TRBV11-3 and TRBJ2-3, is as follows: EAGVVQSPRYKIIEKKQPVAFWCNPISGHNTLYWYLQNLGQGPELLIRYENEEAVDDSQLPKDRFSAERLKGVDSTLKIQPAELGDSAVYLCASSETHTDTQYFGPGTRLTVL.